One sample yielded the 9 T cell receptor beta chains listed below, sequenced in a study of blood T cells in healthy people across ages. A J-beta primer mix and a sample-barcoded 5' primer were used in a second PCR of roughly 6 to 11 cycles. TCRdb redid the calling of the 5' RACE reads with MiXCR, one entry per CDR3 protein. This sample yields 700,000 or so distinct CDR3 sequences, of which approximately 22% are seen a single time; roughly 22% belongs to the top ten. Sequencing was done on a sample of blood. These receptors all come from a man aged 70-80 years in good health.

This clonotype was seen a handful of times. CDR3 protein: CASSPNLRGTTNEKLFF. The CDR3 DNA sequence: TGTGCCAGCTCACCGAACCTCAGGGGAACAACTAATGAAAAACTGTTTTTT. V and J are TRBV18 and TRBJ1-4; a weak D match, TRBD1 (6 bases). The CDR3 runs 17 residues. The V gene lost 3 bases and the J gene lost 0 bases, with 14 bases spanning the gap. In germline, CDR1 is KGHSH, CDR2 LQKENI.

The chain couples TRBV13 to TRBJ2-3; D uncertain. CDR3 length equals 13 residues. Germline V lookup: CDR1 PRHDT, CDR2 FYEKMQ (reference sequence). Trimming pared 2 bases from V and 3 bases from J, leaving 6 bases between. The CDR3 sequence: CASSLLQTDTQYF. As DNA, the CDR3 is TGTGCCAGCAGCTTACTTCAAACAGATACGCAGTATTTT.

This clonotype was counted a single time. V and J are TRBV14 and TRBJ2-6; 10 bases map to TRBD1. V was pared by 3 bases and J by 0 bases, with 5 bases of the junction left unmatched. The germline gives CDR1 SGHDN, CDR2 FVKESK. CDR3 length: 18 residues. CDR3 protein: CASSHRTGGHSGANVLTF. For the CDR3, the DNA is TGTGCCAGCAGCCACAGGACAGGGGGGCACTCTGGGGCCAACGTCCTGACTTTC.

This clonotype was recorded only once. V is TRBV7-9 and J is TRBJ1-1; D gene uncertain. V dropped 1 base and J dropped 10 bases, with 13 bases sitting between them. The CDR3 spans 13 residues. Germline-derived CDR1 and CDR2 are SEHNR and FQNEAQ (reference sequence). CDR3 region: CASSLEGLVAAFF. CDR3 DNA sequence: TGTGCCAGCAGCTTAGAGGGTCTTGTCGCAGCTTTCTTT.

This clonotype showed up just a few times. The junction and the germline gene differ at one end; a read error may be behind it. The gene calls are TRBV20-1 and TRBJ2-5, with D perhaps given as TRBD1 or TRBD2 (5 bases each). The DNA end is a closer match to TRBJ2-1, so the J assignment may be wrong. Germline CDR1 and CDR2: DFQATT and SNEGSKA (reference sequence). CDR3 length: 12 residues. The CDR3 reads CSARAGANEQFF. CDR3 nucleotides: TGCAGTGCCAGAGCCGGGGCGAATGAGCAGTTCTTC.

V is TRBV6-5 and J is TRBJ2-2, with unresolved D. V was trimmed by 3 bases and J by 6 bases, leaving 8 bases between them. CDR1 and CDR2 (germline): MNHEY, SVGAGI. The CDR3 is made up of 13 amino acids. CDR3 residues: CASSYLFAGELFF. Written as DNA, the CDR3 is TGTGCCAGCAGTTATTTGTTTGCCGGGGAGCTGTTTTTT.

The V and J genes are TRBV10-3 and TRBJ2-3; 8 bases are shared with TRBD2. J lost 6 bases, V lost 3 bases, and 23 bases had no gene match. This CDR3 has 20 residues. Germline V gene data show CDR1 as ENHRY and CDR2 as SYGVKD. CDR3 nucleotide sequence: TGTGCCATCAGTGAAAGGGCGGGACCCACCACAGCGGGAGTAATGGATACGCAGTATTTT. Its protein is CAISERAGPTTAGVMDTQYF.

This clonotype was found a few times. The chain links TRBV11-2 to TRBJ1-1; D is undetermined. V lost 5 bases and J lost 5, with 3 bases in between. This CDR3 comprises 10 residues. The V gene's germline CDR1 is SGHAT and CDR2 FQNNGV. The DNA of the CDR3 is TGTGCCAGCAGCCCTACTGAAGCTTTCTTT. It encodes CASSPTEAFF.

This clonotype was seen a few times. V is TRBV11-2 and J is TRBJ1-4; D unresolved. Germline CDR1 reads SGHAT; CDR2 reads FQNNGV. V was clipped by 3 bases and J by 8 bases, with 10 bases between them. This CDR3 region has 13 residues. CDR3: CASSFLTTEKLFF. CDR3 bases: TGTGCCAGCAGCTTTTTGACGACCGAAAAACTGTTTTTT.